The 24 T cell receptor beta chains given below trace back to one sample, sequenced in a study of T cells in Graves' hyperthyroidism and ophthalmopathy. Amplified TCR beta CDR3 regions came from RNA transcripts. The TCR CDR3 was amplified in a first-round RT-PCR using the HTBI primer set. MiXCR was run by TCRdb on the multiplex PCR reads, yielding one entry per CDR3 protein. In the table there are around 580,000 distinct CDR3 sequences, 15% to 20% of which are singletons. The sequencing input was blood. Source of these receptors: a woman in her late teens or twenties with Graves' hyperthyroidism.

The CDR3 DNA follows: TGCAGTGCTCCCGAAGCGGGGGGCCTGGAGACCCAGTACTTC. Amino acids: CSAPEAGGLETQYF. V usage is TRBV20-1 and J usage is TRBJ2-5, with 9 nucleotides matching TRBD2. This CDR3 has 14 residues. V lost 5 bases, J lost 5 bases, and 9 bases stayed unmatched. Germline CDR1 reads DFQATT; CDR2 reads SNEGSKA (reference sequence).

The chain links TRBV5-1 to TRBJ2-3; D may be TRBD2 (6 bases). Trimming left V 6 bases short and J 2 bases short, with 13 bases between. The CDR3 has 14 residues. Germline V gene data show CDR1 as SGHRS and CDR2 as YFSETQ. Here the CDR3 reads CASTFAGTTDTQYF. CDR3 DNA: TGCGCCAGCACATTCGCGGGGACCACAGATACGCAGTATTTT.

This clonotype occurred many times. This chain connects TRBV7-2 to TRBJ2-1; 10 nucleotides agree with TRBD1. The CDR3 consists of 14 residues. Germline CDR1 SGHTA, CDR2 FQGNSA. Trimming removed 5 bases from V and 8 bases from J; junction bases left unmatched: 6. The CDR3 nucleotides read TGTGCCAGCAGCATGGGACAGGGGTTCGATGAGCAGTTCTTC. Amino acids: CASSMGQGFDEQFF.

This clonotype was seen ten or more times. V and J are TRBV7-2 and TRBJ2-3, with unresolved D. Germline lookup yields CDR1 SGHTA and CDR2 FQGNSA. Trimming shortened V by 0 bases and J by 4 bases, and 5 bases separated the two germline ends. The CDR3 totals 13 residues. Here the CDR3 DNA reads TGTGCCAGCAGCTTAGCTGTTTCAGATACGCAGTATTTT. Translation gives CASSLAVSDTQYF.

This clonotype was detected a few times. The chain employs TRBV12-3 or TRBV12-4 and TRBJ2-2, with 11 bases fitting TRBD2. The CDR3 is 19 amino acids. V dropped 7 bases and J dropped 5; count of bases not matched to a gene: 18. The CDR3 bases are TGTGCCAGCACTCTTCGCGCTGGGGCTAGCGGGAGGTTAACCGGGGAGCTGTTTTTT. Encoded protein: CASTLRAGASGRLTGELFF.

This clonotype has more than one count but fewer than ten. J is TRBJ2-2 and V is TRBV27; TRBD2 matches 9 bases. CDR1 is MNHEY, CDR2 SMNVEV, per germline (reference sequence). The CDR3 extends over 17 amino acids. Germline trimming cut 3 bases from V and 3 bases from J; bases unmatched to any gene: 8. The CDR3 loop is CASSFLRLADHTGELFF. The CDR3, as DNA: TGTGCCAGCAGTTTCCTTAGACTAGCGGATCACACCGGGGAGCTGTTTTTT.

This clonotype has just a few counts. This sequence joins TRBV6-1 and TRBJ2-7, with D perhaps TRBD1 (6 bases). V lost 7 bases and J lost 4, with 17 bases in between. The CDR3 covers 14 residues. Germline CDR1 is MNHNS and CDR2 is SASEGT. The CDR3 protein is CASTHRGQRYEQYF. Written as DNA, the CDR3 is TGTGCCAGCACCCACCGAGGACAGAGATACGAGCAGTACTTC.

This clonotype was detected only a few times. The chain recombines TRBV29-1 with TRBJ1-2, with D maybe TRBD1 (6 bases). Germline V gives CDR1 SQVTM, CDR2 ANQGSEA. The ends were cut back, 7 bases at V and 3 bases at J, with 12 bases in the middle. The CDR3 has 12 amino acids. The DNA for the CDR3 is TGCAGCGCTGGACAGATGGACTATGGCTACACCTTC. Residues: CSAGQMDYGYTF.

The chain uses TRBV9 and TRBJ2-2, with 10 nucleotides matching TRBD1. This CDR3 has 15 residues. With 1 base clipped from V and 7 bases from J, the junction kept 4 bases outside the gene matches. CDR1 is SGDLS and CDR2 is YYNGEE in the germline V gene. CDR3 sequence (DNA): TGTGCCAGCAGCGTACGGGGACAGGGGATCGGGGAGCTGTTTTTT. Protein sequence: CASSVRGQGIGELFF. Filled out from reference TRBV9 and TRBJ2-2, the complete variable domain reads DSGVTQTPKHLITATGQRVTLRCSPRSGDLSVYWYQQSLDQGLQFLIQYYNGEERAKGNILERFSAQQFPDLHSELNLSSLELGDSALYFCASSVRGQGIGELFFGEGSRLTVL.

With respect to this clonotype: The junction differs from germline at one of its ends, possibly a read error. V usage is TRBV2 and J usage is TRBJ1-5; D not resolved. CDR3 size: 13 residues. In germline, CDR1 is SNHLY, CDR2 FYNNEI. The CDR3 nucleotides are TGTGCCAGCAGCGAAGATGGCAATCAGCCCCAGCATTTT. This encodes CASSEDGNQPQHF.

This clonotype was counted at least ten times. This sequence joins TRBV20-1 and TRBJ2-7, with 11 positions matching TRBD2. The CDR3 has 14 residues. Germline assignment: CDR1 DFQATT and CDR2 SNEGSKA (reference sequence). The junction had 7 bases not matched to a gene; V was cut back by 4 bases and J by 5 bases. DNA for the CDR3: TGCAGTGCTATCTCTAGCGGGAGGAGGGACGAGCAGTACTTC. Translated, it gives CSAISSGRRDEQYF.

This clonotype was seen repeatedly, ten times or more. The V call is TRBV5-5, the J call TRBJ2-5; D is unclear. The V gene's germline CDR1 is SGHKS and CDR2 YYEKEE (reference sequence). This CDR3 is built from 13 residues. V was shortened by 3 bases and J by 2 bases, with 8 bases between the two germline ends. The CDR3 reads CASSSGQQETQYF. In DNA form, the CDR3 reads TGTGCCAGCAGCTCCGGCCAACAAGAGACCCAGTACTTC. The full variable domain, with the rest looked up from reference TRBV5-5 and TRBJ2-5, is DAGVTQSPTHLIKTRGQQVTLRCSPISGHKSVSWYQQVLGQGPQFIFQYYEKEERGRGNFPDRFSARQFPNYSSELNVNALLLGDSALYLCASSSGQQETQYFGPGTRLLVL.

This CDR3 reads CASSLGVGGGTYNEQFF. The CDR3 nucleotides read TGTGCCAGCAGCTTAGGGGTGGGGGGTGGAACCTACAATGAGCAGTTCTTC. The J gene is TRBJ2-1, the V gene TRBV11-3; a weak D match, TRBD2 (6 bases). Trimming removed 1 base at V and 2 bases at J, with 15 bases between. The CDR3 has 17 residues. Germline-derived CDR1 and CDR2 are SGHNT and YENEEA.

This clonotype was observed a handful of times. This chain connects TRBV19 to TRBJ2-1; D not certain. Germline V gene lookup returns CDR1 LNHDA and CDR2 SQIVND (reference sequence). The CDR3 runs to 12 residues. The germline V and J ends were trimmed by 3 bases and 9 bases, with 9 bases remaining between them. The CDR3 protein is CASSMMGPEQFF. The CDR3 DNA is TGTGCCAGTAGTATGATGGGCCCTGAGCAGTTCTTC.

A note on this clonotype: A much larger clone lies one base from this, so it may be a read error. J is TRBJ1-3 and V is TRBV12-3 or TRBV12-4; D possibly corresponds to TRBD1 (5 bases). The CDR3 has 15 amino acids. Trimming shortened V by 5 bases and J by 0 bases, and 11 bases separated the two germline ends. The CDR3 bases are TGTGCCAGCAGTCGTGGGACGGGCTCTGGAAACACCATATATTTT. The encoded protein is CASSRGTGSGNTIYF.

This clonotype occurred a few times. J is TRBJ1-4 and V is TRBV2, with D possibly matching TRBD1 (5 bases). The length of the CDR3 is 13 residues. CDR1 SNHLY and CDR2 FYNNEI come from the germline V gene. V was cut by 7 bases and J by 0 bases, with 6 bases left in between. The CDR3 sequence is CASKGSTNEKLFF. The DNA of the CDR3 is TGTGCCAGCAAGGGGTCAACTAATGAAAAACTGTTTTTT. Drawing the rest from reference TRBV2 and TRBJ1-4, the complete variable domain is EPEVTQTPSHQVTQMGQEVILRCVPISNHLYFYWYRQILGQKVEFLVSFYNNEISEKSEIFDDQFSVERPDGSNFTLKIRSTKLEDSAMYFCASKGSTNEKLFFGSGTQLSVL.

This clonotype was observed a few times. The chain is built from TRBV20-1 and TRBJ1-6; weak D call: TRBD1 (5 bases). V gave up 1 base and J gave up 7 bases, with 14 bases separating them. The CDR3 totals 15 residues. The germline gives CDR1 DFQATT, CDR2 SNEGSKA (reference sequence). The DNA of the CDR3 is TGCAGTGCTAGAGTGGTGCAGGGAAGAAATTCACCCCTCCACTTT. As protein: CSARVVQGRNSPLHF.

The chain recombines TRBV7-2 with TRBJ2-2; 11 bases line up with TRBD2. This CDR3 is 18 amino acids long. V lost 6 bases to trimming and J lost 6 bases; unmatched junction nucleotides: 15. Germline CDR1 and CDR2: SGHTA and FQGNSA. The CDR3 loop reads CASRPNFILAGAPGELFF. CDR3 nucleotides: TGTGCCAGCAGACCCAATTTTATACTAGCGGGGGCACCCGGGGAGCTGTTTTTT.

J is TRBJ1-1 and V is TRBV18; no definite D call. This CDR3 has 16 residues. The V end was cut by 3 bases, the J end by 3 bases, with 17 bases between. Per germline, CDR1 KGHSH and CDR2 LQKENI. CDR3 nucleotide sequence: TGTGCCAGCTCACCTTTGCTCCCCGGTGGAGACACTGAAGCTTTCTTT. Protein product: CASSPLLPGGDTEAFF.

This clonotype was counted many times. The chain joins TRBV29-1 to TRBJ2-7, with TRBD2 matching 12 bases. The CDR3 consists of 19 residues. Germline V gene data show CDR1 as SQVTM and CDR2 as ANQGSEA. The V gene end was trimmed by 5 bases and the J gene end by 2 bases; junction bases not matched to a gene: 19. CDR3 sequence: CSVRQFGLAGGPYTYEQYF. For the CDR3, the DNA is TGCAGCGTTAGGCAATTCGGGCTAGCGGGAGGGCCATATACCTACGAGCAGTACTTC.

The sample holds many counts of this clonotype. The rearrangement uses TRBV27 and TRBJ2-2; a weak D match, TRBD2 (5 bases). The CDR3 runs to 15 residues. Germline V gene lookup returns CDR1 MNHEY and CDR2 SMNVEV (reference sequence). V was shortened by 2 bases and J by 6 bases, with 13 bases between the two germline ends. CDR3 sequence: CASSLPGIGPGELFF. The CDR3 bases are TGTGCCAGCAGTTTACCGGGAATCGGGCCCGGGGAGCTGTTTTTT.

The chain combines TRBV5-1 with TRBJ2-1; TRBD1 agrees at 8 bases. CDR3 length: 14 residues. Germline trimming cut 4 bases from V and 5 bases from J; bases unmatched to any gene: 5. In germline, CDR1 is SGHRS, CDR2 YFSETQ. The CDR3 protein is CASSKTGVDNEQFF. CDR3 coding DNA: TGCGCCAGCAGCAAGACAGGGGTCGACAATGAGCAGTTCTTC.

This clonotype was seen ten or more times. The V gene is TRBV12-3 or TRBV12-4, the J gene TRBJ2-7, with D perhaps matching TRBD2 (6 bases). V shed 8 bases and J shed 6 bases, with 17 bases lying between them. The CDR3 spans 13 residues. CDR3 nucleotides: TGTGCCAGCCGAGGGAGGCCCGCCACCGAGCAGTACTTC. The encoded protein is CASRGRPATEQYF.

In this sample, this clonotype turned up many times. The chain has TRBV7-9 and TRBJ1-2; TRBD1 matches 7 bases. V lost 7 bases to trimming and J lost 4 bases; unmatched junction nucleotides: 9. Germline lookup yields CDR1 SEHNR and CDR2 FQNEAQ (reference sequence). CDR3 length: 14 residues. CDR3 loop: CASTEGGRAYGYTF. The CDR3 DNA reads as TGTGCCAGCACCGAAGGGGGCCGGGCCTATGGCTACACCTTC. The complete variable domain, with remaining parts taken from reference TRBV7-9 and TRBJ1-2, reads DTGVSQNPRHKITKRGQNVTFRCDPISEHNRLYWYRQTLGQGPEFLTYFQNEAQLEKSRLLSDRFSAERPKGSFSTLEIQRTEQGDSAMYLCASTEGGRAYGYTFGSGTRLTVV.